Listed here are 30 T cell receptor beta chains from one sample, sequenced in a study of blood T cell repertoires in COVID-19. Some clones are missing from TCRdb's copy, which holds only in-frame ones; the method was immunoSEQ multiplex PCR. The data hold a few hundred thousand clones, with around 84% observed a single time. Specimen: peripheral blood. The receptors were gathered from a woman older than 75 with COVID-19, enrolled during active disease.

V is TRBV4-1 and J is TRBJ1-5; 7 positions agree with TRBD1. This CDR3 contains 18 residues. V shed 0 bases and J 11 bases; nucleotides not matched to a gene: 19. The V gene's germline CDR1 is MGHRA and CDR2 YSYEKL. Written as DNA, the CDR3 is TGCGCCAGCAGCCAAGAACCCCCTCGCCAAGGGGGCTCAGGGGCCCAGCATTTT. This codes for CASSQEPPRQGGSGAQHF.

This chain uses TRBV19 with TRBJ1-1; maybe TRBD1 (6 bases). Germline V gene sequence: CDR1 LNHDA, CDR2 SQIVND (reference sequence). This CDR3 has 14 amino acids. V lost 6 bases and J lost 4, with 15 bases in between. CDR3 coding DNA: TGTGCCAGTAGCGCCGGGACACGGAGCACTGAAGCTTTCTTT. It encodes CASSAGTRSTEAFF.

The chain combines TRBV6-2 or TRBV6-3 with TRBJ2-3; D not certain. The CDR3 consists of 15 residues. V was cut by 0 bases and J by 2 bases, with 9 bases left in between. CDR1 and CDR2 (germline): MNHEY, SVGEGT. CDR3 in amino acids: CASSYSDADTDTQYF. CDR3 DNA sequence: TGTGCCAGCAGTTACTCCGATGCGGACACAGATACGCAGTATTTT.

The V and J genes are TRBV25-1 and TRBJ2-3; 7 nucleotides line up with TRBD1. The germline CDR1 and CDR2 sequences are MGHDK and SYGVNS. The J segment lost 6 bases and the V segment lost 3 bases, leaving 3 bases of the junction unmatched. This CDR3 comprises 13 residues. In DNA form, the CDR3 reads TGTGCCAGCAGTGACACAGGGGTGGATACGCAGTATTTT. Its translation is CASSDTGVDTQYF.

This CDR3 is CAISESRTGSNNGYTF. In DNA form, the CDR3 reads TGTGCCATCAGTGAGTCGAGGACAGGAAGCAATAATGGCTACACCTTC. The rearrangement joins TRBV10-3 to TRBJ1-2; 7 bases map to TRBD1. With 0 bases clipped from V and 6 bases from J, the junction kept 10 bases outside the gene matches. The germline CDR1 and CDR2 sequences are ENHRY and SYGVKD. The CDR3 runs 16 residues.

V gene TRBV19 combines with J gene TRBJ2-2; D is possibly TRBD2 (7 bases). The length of the CDR3 is 15 residues. Germline CDR1 is LNHDA and CDR2 is SQIVND (reference sequence). V was pared by 6 bases and J by 1 base, with 12 bases between. CDR3 amino acids: CASRNREGNTGELFF. In DNA form, the CDR3 reads TGTGCCAGTAGGAACAGGGAGGGGAACACCGGGGAGCTGTTTTTT.

Worth noting for this clone: Other DNA sequences of this sample code for an identical CDR3. The chain joins TRBV5-4 to TRBJ2-3; 10 bases align to TRBD2. Germline V lookup: CDR1 SGHNT, CDR2 YYREEE (reference sequence). The CDR3 has 16 amino acids. V lost 0 bases and J lost 4; bases outside the gene matches: 5. DNA of the CDR3: TGTGCCAGCAGCTTGGTCAGCGGGGGGGCCCCAGATACGCAGTATTTT. Translated, it gives CASSLVSGGAPDTQYF.

This chain connects TRBV3-1 (or the pseudogene TRBV3-2) to TRBJ2-7; TRBD1 agrees at 8 bases. From germline, CDR1 is LGHDT and CDR2 YNNKEL (reference sequence). V shed 4 bases and J 6 bases; nucleotides not matched to a gene: 5. The CDR3 extends over 13 amino acids. The CDR3 loop reads CASSPDREGEQYV. In DNA, the CDR3 is TGTGCCAGCAGCCCGGACAGGGAAGGCGAGCAGTACGTC.

The genes are TRBV5-1 and TRBJ2-5; 9 bases match TRBD2. The CDR3 length is 15 residues. Germline trimming cut 0 bases from V and 3 bases from J; bases unmatched to any gene: 3. The germline V gene has CDR1 SGHRS and CDR2 YFSETQ. Here the CDR3 reads CASSLVASGEETQYF. The CDR3 nucleotides read TGCGCCAGCAGCTTGGTGGCTAGCGGGGAAGAGACCCAGTACTTC.

This chain joins TRBV7-9 and TRBJ2-3; 7 nucleotides agree with TRBD2. The CDR3 consists of 16 residues. Per the germline V gene, CDR1 is SEHNR and CDR2 is FQNEAQ (reference sequence). V was pared by 5 bases and J by 2 bases, with 10 bases of the junction left unmatched. The CDR3 loop is CASSPWDRGDTDTQYF. CDR3 bases: TGTGCCAGCAGCCCCTGGGACCGGGGGGACACAGATACGCAGTATTTT.

This clone appeared a few times. The rearrangement joins TRBV30 to TRBJ1-2; perhaps TRBD1 as D (5 bases). This CDR3 has 13 residues. Germline V gene lookup returns CDR1 GTSNPN and CDR2 SVGIG (reference sequence). Trimming shortened V by 4 bases and J by 4 bases, and 13 bases separated the two germline ends. This CDR3 is CAWKDHRPYGYTF. Written as DNA, the CDR3 is TGTGCCTGGAAGGACCACAGGCCCTATGGCTACACCTTC. The full variable domain, with the rest looked up from reference TRBV30 and TRBJ1-2, is SQTIHQWPATLVQPVGSPLSLECTVEGTSNPNLYWYRQAAGRGLQLLFYSVGIGQISSEVPQNLSASRPQDRQFILSSKKLLLSDSGFYLCAWKDHRPYGYTFGSGTRLTVV.

The CDR3 protein is CASSSGQGNSPLHF. CDR3 nucleotide sequence: TGTGCCAGCAGTTCGGGACAGGGTAATTCACCCCTCCACTTT. This rearrangement joins TRBV28 to TRBJ1-6; the match to TRBD1 covers 9 bases. The CDR3 runs 14 residues. The junction had 1 base not matched to a gene; V was cut back by 4 bases and J by 6 bases. The V gene's germline CDR1 is MDHEN and CDR2 SYDVKM.

The rearrangement uses TRBV12-1 and TRBJ2-6; the D call of TRBD2 is as the table states it, not checked on the DNA. TRBV12-1 is designated a pseudogene. This CDR3 contains 22 residues. CDR3 DNA sequence: TGTGCCAGCAGCTTTGATGTTCGGGGAGGGGGGCTCGCCCACTCTGGGGCCAACGTCCTGACTTTC. It specifies CASSFDVRGGGLAHSGANVLTF.

This chain's CDR3 is CASSRAGDRPYEQYV. In DNA form, the CDR3 reads TGTGCCAGCAGCCGAGCGGGGGACCGTCCTTACGAGCAGTACGTC. V gene TRBV13 combines with J gene TRBJ2-7, with TRBD2 matching over 8 bases. CDR3 length: 15 residues. Germline CDR1 and CDR2: PRHDT and FYEKMQ (reference sequence). Losses at the gene ends were 5 bases for V and 4 bases for J; bases not matched to a gene: 10.

Concerning this clone itself: Because the CDR3 is missing its conserved closing phenylalanine or tryptophan, this is likely a read error. The V call is TRBV25-1, the J call TRBJ1-2; D unclear. V was trimmed by 2 bases and J by 3 bases, leaving 13 bases between them. Germline-derived CDR1 and CDR2 are MGHDK and SYGVNS. This CDR3 has 15 residues. CDR3 nucleotides: TGTGCCAGCAGTGAAAGTGGCGTGGCAGACTATGGCTACACCCTC. Residues: CASSESGVADYGYTL.

V usage is TRBV12-3 or TRBV12-4 and J usage is TRBJ1-4, with 7 bases matching TRBD1. The CDR3 extends over 13 amino acids. The V segment lost 4 bases and the J segment 8 bases; nucleotides outside the gene matches: 4. The CDR3 spells CASSSYRGEKLFF. CDR3 DNA sequence: TGTGCCAGCAGTTCGTACAGGGGAGAAAAACTGTTTTTT.

This clone was counted a single time. The chain has TRBV2 and TRBJ1-5; 9 nucleotides align to TRBD1. Germline loops: CDR1 SNHLY, CDR2 FYNNEI. Unmatched junction bases numbered 4, after V lost 6 bases and J lost 1 base. This CDR3 spans 15 amino acids. The CDR3 coding sequence is TGTGCCAGCAGCAAGGGACAGGGAAGCAATCAGCCCCAGCATTTT. It codes for CASSKGQGSNQPQHF.

The chain has TRBV28 and TRBJ1-3; maybe TRBD1 (5 bases). There are 14 residues in the CDR3. CDR1 and CDR2 from the germline V gene are MDHEN and SYDVKM. Trimming removed 2 bases from V and 7 bases from J, with 12 bases in between. The CDR3 DNA reads TGTGCCAGCAGTTTAAAAGCAGGGAGGAACACCATATATTTT. Its translation is CASSLKAGRNTIYF.

The chain carries TRBV7-2 and TRBJ2-1, with TRBD1 as a possible D gene (6 bases). The germline V and J ends were trimmed by 5 bases and 6 bases, with 11 bases remaining between them. Germline V gives CDR1 SGHTA, CDR2 FQGNSA. This CDR3 contains 13 residues. Here the CDR3 reads CASSITGLNEQFF. CDR3 sequence (DNA): TGTGCCAGCAGCATTACAGGGCTCAATGAGCAGTTCTTC.

Notes on this clone: Other DNA sequences in this specimen translate into the identical CDR3. This rearrangement joins TRBV5-1 to TRBJ2-1; a possible D gene is TRBD1 (5 bases). V was cut by 0 bases and J by 2 bases, with 6 bases left in between. CDR3 length: 14 residues. The germline gives CDR1 SGHRS, CDR2 YFSETQ. CDR3 protein: CASSLGGPYNEQFF. CDR3 coding DNA: TGCGCCAGCAGCTTGGGGGGCCCCTACAATGAGCAGTTCTTC.

This clone was seen only once. For the CDR3, the DNA is TGCGCCAGCAGCCAAGAAACTCAGGGGGCCTGGGGCTACACCTTC. It is translated as CASSQETQGAWGYTF. The chain couples TRBV4-3 to TRBJ1-2; the match to TRBD1 covers 8 bases. The germline gives CDR1 LGHNA, CDR2 YSLEER. V was pared by 0 bases and J by 8 bases, with 8 bases of the junction left unmatched. This CDR3 has 15 residues.

The chain couples TRBV7-9 to TRBJ1-1, with D uncertain. CDR3 length: 11 amino acids. The germline CDR1 and CDR2 sequences are SEHNR and FQNEAQ (reference sequence). Trimming left V 5 bases short and J 6 bases short, with 7 bases between. For the CDR3, the DNA is TGTGCCAGCAGCAATCGTGCTGAAGCTTTCTTT. It specifies CASSNRAEAFF. The whole variable domain, filled in from reference TRBV7-9 and TRBJ1-1, reads DTGVSQNPRHKITKRGQNVTFRCDPISEHNRLYWYRQTLGQGPEFLTYFQNEAQLEKSRLLSDRFSAERPKGSFSTLEIQRTEQGDSAMYLCASSNRAEAFFGQGTRLTVV.

The V gene is TRBV10-3, the J gene TRBJ2-3, with TRBD1 identical over 10 bases. The CDR3 consists of 15 residues. Germline trimming cut 6 bases from V and 1 base from J; bases unmatched to any gene: 4. Germline CDR1 is ENHRY and CDR2 is SYGVKD. This CDR3 reads CAISPGTGGTDTQYF. CDR3 DNA: TGTGCCATCAGCCCCGGGACAGGGGGCACAGATACGCAGTATTTT.

V gene TRBV18 combines with J gene TRBJ1-3, with D perhaps TRBD1 (6 bases). V was trimmed by 4 bases and J by 2 bases, leaving 12 bases between them. Germline V gives CDR1 KGHSH, CDR2 LQKENI. This CDR3 has 15 residues. The CDR3 here is CASSQGQNPGNTIYF. The CDR3 region has the DNA TGTGCCAGCTCACAAGGACAGAACCCTGGAAACACCATATATTTT.

V usage is TRBV11-2 and J usage is TRBJ2-5; TRBD2 aligns across 7 bases. CDR3 length: 14 amino acids. J was trimmed by 5 bases and V by 0 bases; bases with no gene match: 3. Germline assignment: CDR1 SGHAT and CDR2 FQNNGV. For the CDR3, the DNA is TGTGCCAGCAGCTTAGAGGGGGGGTACGAGACCCAGTACTTC. This translates into CASSLEGGYETQYF.

V gene TRBV6-6 combines with J gene TRBJ2-7, with D unresolved. The V and J ends lost 5 bases and 0 bases respectively, with 11 bases between them. The CDR3 is 14 amino acids. Germline loops: CDR1 MNHNY, CDR2 SVGAGI (reference sequence). CDR3 nucleotides: TGTGCCAGCAGTCGATCTAGTAGCTCCTACGAGCAGTACTTC. It translates to CASSRSSSSYEQYF.

The rearrangement uses TRBV24-1 and TRBJ1-5; TRBD1 matches 9 bases. Germline trimming cut 7 bases from V and 9 bases from J; bases unmatched to any gene: 9. CDR1 is KGHDR and CDR2 is SFDVKD in the germline V gene. The CDR3 contains 14 residues. CDR3 sequence (DNA): TGTGCCACCAGAGGGACAGGGCTCTTCGGGCCCCAGCATTTT. Translation gives CATRGTGLFGPQHF.

This chain joins TRBV19 and TRBJ1-6, with D uncertain. V lost 8 bases, J lost 0 bases, and 11 bases lay in between. Germline V gene data show CDR1 as LNHDA and CDR2 as SQIVND (reference sequence). This CDR3 is built from 15 residues. The CDR3 nucleotides read TGTGCCAGTTCGGAAGGGAGCTCCTATAATTCACCCCTCCACTTT. It specifies CASSEGSSYNSPLHF.

The gene calls are TRBV6-2 or TRBV6-3 and TRBJ1-2, with 9 bases fitting TRBD1. Germline values: CDR1 MNHEY, CDR2 SVGEGT. This CDR3 spans 14 amino acids. Unmatched junction bases numbered 0, after V lost 2 bases and J lost 2 bases. The CDR3 sequence is CASSYGQGNYGYTF. CDR3 nucleotide sequence: TGTGCCAGCAGTTACGGACAGGGGAACTATGGCTACACCTTC.

The chain combines TRBV6-4 with TRBJ1-1; D unresolved. V was shortened by 5 bases and J by 1 base, with 8 bases between the two germline ends. This CDR3 region has 13 residues. The V gene's germline CDR1 is MRHNA and CDR2 SNTAGT. The CDR3 is CASSNGGNTEAFF. The CDR3 DNA reads TGTGCCAGCAGTAACGGCGGGAACACTGAAGCTTTCTTT.